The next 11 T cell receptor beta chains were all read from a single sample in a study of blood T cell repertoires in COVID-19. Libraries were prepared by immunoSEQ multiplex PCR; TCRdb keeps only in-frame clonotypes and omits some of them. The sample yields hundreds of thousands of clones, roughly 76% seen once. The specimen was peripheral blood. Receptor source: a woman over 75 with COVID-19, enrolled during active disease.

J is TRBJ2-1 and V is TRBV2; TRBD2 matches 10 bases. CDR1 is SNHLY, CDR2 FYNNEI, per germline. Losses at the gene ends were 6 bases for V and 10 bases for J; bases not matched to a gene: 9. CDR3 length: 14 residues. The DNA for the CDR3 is TGTGCCAGCAGGGCTAGCGGGAGCTCGGGGGAGCAGTTCTTC. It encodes CASRASGSSGEQFF.

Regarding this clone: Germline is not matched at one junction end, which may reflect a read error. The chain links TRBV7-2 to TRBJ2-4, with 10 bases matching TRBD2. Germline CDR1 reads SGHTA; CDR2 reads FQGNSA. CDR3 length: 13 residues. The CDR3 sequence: CASSLPGLAVPRF. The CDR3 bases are TGTGCCAGCAGCTTGCCCGGACTAGCGGTCCCTAGGTTC.

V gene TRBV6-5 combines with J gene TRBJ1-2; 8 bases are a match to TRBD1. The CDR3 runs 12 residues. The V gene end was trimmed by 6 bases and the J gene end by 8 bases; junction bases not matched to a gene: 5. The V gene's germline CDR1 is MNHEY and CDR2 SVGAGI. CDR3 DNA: TGTGCCAGCAGGGTACAGGGGGGAGGCTACACCTTC. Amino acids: CASRVQGGGYTF.

CDR3 in DNA: TGTGCCAGCAGTGCCGGGACAGGGTTTTCTATGGGCAATCAGCCCCAGCATTTT. This translates into CASSAGTGFSMGNQPQHF. The rearrangement links TRBV7-9 to TRBJ1-5, with TRBD1 matching over 9 bases. CDR3 length: 18 amino acids. After removal of 6 bases from V and 2 bases from J, the junction contained 14 bases not matched to a gene. Germline-derived CDR1 and CDR2 are SEHNR and FQNEAQ (reference sequence).

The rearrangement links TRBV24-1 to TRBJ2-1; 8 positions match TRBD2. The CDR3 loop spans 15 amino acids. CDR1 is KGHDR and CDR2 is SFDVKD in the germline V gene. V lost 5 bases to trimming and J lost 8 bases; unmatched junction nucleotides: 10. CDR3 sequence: CATSVGTIGGDEQFF. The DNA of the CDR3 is TGTGCCACCAGTGTCGGGACTATCGGGGGGGATGAGCAGTTCTTC.

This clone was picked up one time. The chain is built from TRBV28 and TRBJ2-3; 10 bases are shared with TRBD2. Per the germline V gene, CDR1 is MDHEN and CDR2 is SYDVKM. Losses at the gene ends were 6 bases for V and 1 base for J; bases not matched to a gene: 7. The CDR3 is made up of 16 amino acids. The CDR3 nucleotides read TGTGCCAGCAGCTCGCCCGGGACTAGCGGCACAGATACGCAGTATTTT. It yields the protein CASSSPGTSGTDTQYF.

This CDR3 reads CASSLGGLQQGSYEQYF. The CDR3 DNA sequence: TGTGCCAGCAGCTTAGGGGGCCTTCAACAGGGTTCCTACGAGCAGTACTTC. The chain has TRBV7-2 and TRBJ2-7; perhaps TRBD1 as D (6 bases). The V end lost 1 base, the J end lost 1 base, and 17 bases lay between the germline ends. The CDR3 has 17 residues. Per germline, CDR1 SGHTA and CDR2 FQGNSA.

CDR3 region: CASSKGGTPRPGIAKNIQYF. Here the CDR3 DNA reads TGTGCCAGCAGCAAAGGTGGGACACCTAGACCGGGTATAGCCAAAAACATTCAGTACTTC. The gene calls are TRBV21-1 and TRBJ2-4; TRBD1, as called in the table, went unchecked against the DNA. TRBV21-1 is a listed pseudogene. CDR3 length equals 20 residues.

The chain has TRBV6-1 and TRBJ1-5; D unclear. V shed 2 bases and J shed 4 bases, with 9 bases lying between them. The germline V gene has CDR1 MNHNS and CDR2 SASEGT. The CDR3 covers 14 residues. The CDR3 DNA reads TGTGCCAGCAGTGAATTACGGGTGAATCAGCCCCAGCATTTT. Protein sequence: CASSELRVNQPQHF.

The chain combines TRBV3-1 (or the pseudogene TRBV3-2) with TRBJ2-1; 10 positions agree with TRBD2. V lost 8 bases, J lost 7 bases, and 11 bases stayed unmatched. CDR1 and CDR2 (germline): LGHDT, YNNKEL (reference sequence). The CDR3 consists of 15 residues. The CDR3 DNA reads TGTGCCAGCTCTATAAGCGGGGGGGCCGGGAATGAGCAGTTCTTC. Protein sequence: CASSISGGAGNEQFF.

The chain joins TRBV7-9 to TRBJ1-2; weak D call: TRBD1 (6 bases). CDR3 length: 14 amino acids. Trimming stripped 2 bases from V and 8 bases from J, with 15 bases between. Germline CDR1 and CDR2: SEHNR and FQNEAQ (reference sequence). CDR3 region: CASSLRGTGSGYTF. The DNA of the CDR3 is TGTGCCAGCAGCTTAAGGGGCACAGGGAGCGGCTACACCTTC.